A single sample is the source of the 27 T cell receptor beta chains below, sequenced in a study of T cell repertoires in cytomegalovirus infection. TCRdb reprocessed the reads via MiXCR and lists one record per CDR3 protein. The repertoire holds 680,000 or so distinct CDR3 sequences, around 30% seen once, with about 20% in the top ten. What these receptors recognize is not known. The material was cultured PBMCs, obtained from culture after CMV antigen stimulation. These receptors originate from a human donor in good health (CMV status not recorded). Some clones in this sample may be carry-over from other donors' samples.

The chain employs TRBV4-3 and TRBJ2-1, with 14 nucleotides matching TRBD2. V shed 2 bases, J shed 9 bases, and the junction held 6 bases outside the gene matches. This CDR3 spans 16 amino acids. In germline, CDR1 is LGHNA, CDR2 YSLEER. The CDR3 loop reads CASSQSGTSGSIEQFF. CDR3 nucleotide sequence: TGCGCCAGCAGCCAATCCGGGACTAGCGGGAGTATTGAGCAGTTCTTC.

The chain uses TRBV20-1 and TRBJ2-5; D remains unclear. Germline V gives CDR1 DFQATT, CDR2 SNEGSKA (reference sequence). CDR3 size: 13 residues. Trimming pared 3 bases from V and 5 bases from J, leaving 13 bases between. The CDR3 DNA reads TGCAGTGCTAGTCAAGTTAGGAAGGAGACCCAGTACTTC. This encodes CSASQVRKETQYF.

This clonotype was recorded at least ten times. This chain links TRBV7-6 with TRBJ2-5; 11 nucleotides match TRBD1. Germline assignment: CDR1 SGHVS and CDR2 FNYEAQ. The CDR3 is 16 amino acids. J was trimmed by 7 bases and V by 5 bases; bases with no gene match: 12. CDR3 DNA: TGTGCCAGCAGCATAGACACCTCCGGGACAGGGGGGACCCAGTACTTC. Translation: CASSIDTSGTGGTQYF.

The rearrangement uses TRBV10-2 and TRBJ1-2; the D gene is possibly TRBD1 (5 bases). CDR3 size: 13 residues. Germline assignment: CDR1 WSHSY and CDR2 SAAADI. Trimming stripped 2 bases from V and 8 bases from J, with 12 bases between. The CDR3 bases are TGCGCCAGCAGTGAGATCAGGGCCGGGGGCTACACCTTC. Protein sequence: CASSEIRAGGYTF.

CDR3: CASSQGTPRGPQYF. CDR3 coding DNA: TGTGCCAGCAGCCAAGGGACTCCGAGGGGGCCGCAGTATTTT. This chain links TRBV11-3 with TRBJ2-3, with D maybe TRBD1 (7 bases). V was shortened by 5 bases and J by 10 bases, with 19 bases between the two germline ends. CDR3 length: 14 residues. Germline CDR1 SGHNT, CDR2 YENEEA.

The gene calls are TRBV19 and TRBJ2-1; 7 positions match TRBD1. The J segment lost 8 bases and the V segment lost 5 bases, leaving 9 bases of the junction unmatched. There are 14 residues in the CDR3. CDR1 is LNHDA, CDR2 SQIVND, per germline (reference sequence). The CDR3 nucleotides are TGTGCCAGTAGTCCAAGACAGGGCGGGCATGAGCAGTTCTTC. Translated, it gives CASSPRQGGHEQFF.

The V call is TRBV6-2 or TRBV6-3, the J call TRBJ1-5, with TRBD1 matching over 9 bases. Looked up from germline, CDR1 is MNHEY and CDR2 is SVGEGT. The CDR3 sequence is 15 residues long. Unmatched junction bases numbered 10, after V lost 6 bases and J lost 7 bases. The CDR3 spells CASSPLGQGWQPQHF. The CDR3 bases are TGTGCCAGCAGCCCCTTAGGACAGGGGTGGCAGCCCCAGCATTTT.

The chain carries TRBV14 and TRBJ2-3, with D uncertain. Germline V lookup: CDR1 SGHDN, CDR2 FVKESK. This CDR3 has 12 residues. V dropped 2 bases and J dropped 3 bases, with 3 bases sitting between them. The CDR3 DNA is TGTGCCAGCAGCCAATGGACAGATACGCAGTATTTT. This encodes CASSQWTDTQYF.

V gene TRBV18 combines with J gene TRBJ1-1; 8 bases agree with TRBD1. The CDR3 length is 16 residues. Germline V gene sequence: CDR1 KGHSH, CDR2 LQKENI. The J segment lost 1 base and the V segment lost 3 bases, leaving 7 bases of the junction unmatched. In nucleotides, the CDR3 is TGTGCCAGCTCACCTACTAGACAGGGGCCGAACACTGAAGCTTTCTTT. Residues: CASSPTRQGPNTEAFF.

J is TRBJ2-4 and V is TRBV6-2 or TRBV6-3; D gene uncertain. Germline CDR1 and CDR2: MNHEY and SVGEGT. CDR3 length: 15 amino acids. V was pared by 2 bases and J by 7 bases, with 15 bases between. This chain's CDR3 is CASSYGVARSNIQYF. The CDR3 bases are TGTGCCAGCAGTTACGGGGTGGCAAGGTCGAACATTCAGTACTTC.

This clonotype has ten or more counts. The genes are TRBV7-8 and TRBJ2-1, with D perhaps matching TRBD1 or TRBD2 (5 bases each). V was shortened by 5 bases and J by 6 bases, with 26 bases between the two germline ends. CDR1 is SGHVS and CDR2 is FQNEAQ in the germline V gene. The CDR3 totals 18 residues. CDR3 sequence (DNA): TGTGCCAGCAGCGTAGGACCCGGGACCCGTCCTTTGGGCAATGAGCAGTTCTTC. Protein sequence: CASSVGPGTRPLGNEQFF.

This rearrangement joins TRBV7-9 to TRBJ2-1; no clear D gene. Between the trimmed V and J ends, which lost 5 bases and 4 bases, there was a span of 21 bases. This CDR3 comprises 17 residues. The germline V gene encodes CDR1 SEHNR and CDR2 FQNEAQ (reference sequence). The DNA for the CDR3 is TGTGCCAGCAGCCCCACGGTCGACGAGCCAAGGTACAATGAGCAGTTCTTC. It is translated as CASSPTVDEPRYNEQFF.

The chain uses TRBV10-3 and TRBJ2-1; 8 bases are shared with TRBD2. The V and J ends lost 5 bases and 8 bases, in that order; junction bases with no gene match: 8. CDR1 is ENHRY, CDR2 SYGVKD, per germline. The CDR3 is 14 residues long. The chain's CDR3 is CAISPGLDVYEQFF. Here the CDR3 DNA reads TGTGCCATCAGTCCGGGACTAGATGTCTATGAGCAGTTCTTC.

The rearrangement uses TRBV28 and TRBJ2-2; possibly TRBD1 for D (6 bases). CDR3 size: 13 residues. The germline CDR1 and CDR2 sequences are MDHEN and SYDVKM. V was shortened by 8 bases and J by 6 bases, with 13 bases between the two germline ends. CDR3: CASLAGVAGELFF. CDR3 in DNA: TGTGCCAGCCTTGCAGGGGTGGCCGGGGAGCTGTTTTTT.

V usage is TRBV7-8 and J usage is TRBJ2-1, with D possibly matching TRBD2 (6 bases). CDR1 SGHVS and CDR2 FQNEAQ come from the germline V gene. The CDR3 contains 16 residues. Trimming removed 3 bases at V and 5 bases at J, with 17 bases between. The CDR3 sequence is CASSFGPGLRDNEQFF. For the CDR3, the DNA is TGTGCCAGCAGCTTCGGACCGGGACTCCGGGACAATGAGCAGTTCTTC.

The chain employs TRBV12-3 or TRBV12-4 and TRBJ2-3, with 10 bases fitting TRBD1. Losses at the gene ends were 6 bases for V and 5 bases for J; bases not matched to a gene: 11. The length of the CDR3 is 16 residues. CDR3 bases: TGTGCCAGCAGCTCCTCGAGACAGGGGGCGCAAGATACGCAGTATTTT. Translated, it gives CASSSSRQGAQDTQYF.

The sample holds a few counts of this clonotype. The chain recombines TRBV4-1 with TRBJ1-4, with a tentative D call TRBD1 (5 bases). The CDR3 has 15 amino acids. Trimming removed 6 bases from V and 7 bases from J, with 18 bases in between. Looked up from germline, CDR1 is MGHRA and CDR2 is YSYEKL. CDR3 loop: CASSRGYWGGEKLFF. The CDR3 bases are TGCGCCAGCAGTCGCGGATATTGGGGCGGTGAAAAACTGTTTTTT.

This clonotype was detected a few times. This sequence joins TRBV27 and TRBJ1-2; D gene uncertain. Germline V gene lookup returns CDR1 MNHEY and CDR2 SMNVEV (reference sequence). The CDR3 is 14 residues long. The germline V and J ends were trimmed by 4 bases and 4 bases, with 13 bases remaining between them. CDR3 protein: CASSSGSPLYGYTF. The CDR3 DNA reads as TGTGCCAGCAGTTCCGGGAGTCCCCTCTATGGCTACACCTTC.

The gene calls are TRBV19 and TRBJ2-7; 10 bases align to TRBD2. The CDR3 has 14 amino acids. The germline V gene has CDR1 LNHDA and CDR2 SQIVND (reference sequence). J lost 7 bases, V lost 4 bases, and 7 bases had no gene match. Here the CDR3 reads CASSRPSGSKEQYF. The CDR3 nucleotides are TGTGCCAGTAGTAGACCTAGCGGGAGCAAAGAGCAGTACTTC.

V usage is TRBV12-3 or TRBV12-4 and J usage is TRBJ1-2, with 10 positions matching TRBD1. After removal of 3 bases from V and 7 bases from J, the junction contained 5 bases not matched to a gene. The CDR3 covers 14 residues. CDR3 residues: CASSFSGQGFGYTF. CDR3 sequence (DNA): TGTGCCAGCAGTTTTTCGGGACAGGGGTTTGGCTACACCTTC.

Many counts were recorded for this clonotype. The V and J genes are TRBV7-2 and TRBJ1-1; a weak D match, TRBD1 (6 bases). V dropped 5 bases and J dropped 8 bases, with 18 bases sitting between them. CDR3 length: 14 residues. Looked up from germline, CDR1 is SGHTA and CDR2 is FQGNSA. The CDR3, as DNA: TGTGCCAGCAGCCCCCCGGGAGGGGGGGGCGAAGCTTTCTTT. Amino acid sequence: CASSPPGGGGEAFF.

There are a few counts of this clonotype. The chain carries TRBV12-3 or TRBV12-4 and TRBJ2-5, with 7 nucleotides matching TRBD1. This CDR3 has 14 amino acids. J was trimmed by 2 bases and V by 6 bases; bases with no gene match: 6. The CDR3 nucleotides are TGTGCCAGCAGACCCGGGACAGAACAAGAGACCCAGTACTTC. Its translation is CASRPGTEQETQYF.

The chain is built from TRBV28 and TRBJ2-1; 7 positions match TRBD2. Germline V CDR1 and CDR2: MDHEN, SYDVKM. V lost 0 bases to trimming and J lost 5 bases; unmatched junction nucleotides: 7. This CDR3 contains 16 residues. CDR3 loop: CASSLWVLAVDNEQFF. For the CDR3, the DNA is TGTGCCAGCAGTTTATGGGTCCTAGCGGTGGACAATGAGCAGTTCTTC.

The chain couples TRBV7-2 to TRBJ2-1, with a weak D call TRBD1 (5 bases). Germline CDR1 reads SGHTA; CDR2 reads FQGNSA. Trimming cost V 2 bases and J 5 bases, with 10 bases left between them. This CDR3 region has 14 residues. The CDR3 loop reads CASSLSTGHNEQFF. DNA for the CDR3: TGTGCCAGCAGCTTAAGCACAGGCCACAATGAGCAGTTCTTC.

This clonotype has a count of ten or more. The chain employs TRBV7-2 and TRBJ2-7; D is possibly TRBD1 or TRBD2 (6 bases each). The CDR3 loop spans 14 amino acids. The V and J ends lost 3 bases and 7 bases respectively, with 16 bases between them. The V gene's germline CDR1 is SGHTA and CDR2 FQGNSA. Here the CDR3 reads CASSFWRGEGEQYF. CDR3 DNA sequence: TGTGCCAGCAGCTTTTGGAGGGGGGAAGGGGAGCAGTACTTC.

This clonotype was picked up one time. The chain combines TRBV19 with TRBJ1-2, with D possibly matching TRBD1 (5 bases). The germline V and J ends were trimmed by 6 bases and 2 bases, with 10 bases remaining between them. Germline CDR1 reads LNHDA; CDR2 reads SQIVND (reference sequence). The CDR3 extends over 13 amino acids. The chain's CDR3 is CASRVRDNYGYTF. CDR3 DNA sequence: TGTGCCAGTAGGGTCCGGGACAACTATGGCTACACCTTC.

This rearrangement joins TRBV24-1 to TRBJ1-2; 8 positions agree with TRBD1. Trimming took 3 bases from V and 0 from J; bases not matched to a gene: 2. CDR3 length equals 15 residues. The germline CDR1 and CDR2 sequences are KGHDR and SFDVKD. CDR3 amino acids: CATSDPTGANYGYTF. In nucleotides, the CDR3 is TGTGCCACCAGTGATCCGACAGGGGCTAACTATGGCTACACCTTC.